This note documents a single TCR beta chain sequence. This sample is part of a study of Ad26.COV2.S vaccination and SARS-CoV-2 variants. The CDR3 contains 13 residues. The germline V gene encodes CDR1 KGHSH and CDR2 LQKENI. V lost 6 bases and J lost 1, with 8 bases in between. As for treatment: roughly 19 received Ad26.COV2.S at low or high dose, single or two shots; 5 received placebo; per-sample allocation not given. Samples analyzed were those drawn on day 63 after the first vaccine or placebo injection. In Boston, an adult donor aged 18-55 years took part. Profiling relied on immunoSEQ multiplex PCR, and the TCRdb table lists in-frame clones only, not all of them. The sample yields some 420,000 clones, roughly 88% seen once.

The source material was peripheral blood, sampled in a trial of Ad26.COV2.S vaccine versus placebo. The sequence derives from a person aged 18-60 years who received the Ad26.COV2.S COVID-19 vaccine or a placebo. The genes are TRBV18 and TRBJ2-3; no clear D gene. The CDR3 DNA follows: TGTGCCAGCTCCCCGTGGGGCACAGATACGCAGTATTTT. This encodes CASSPWGTDTQYF.